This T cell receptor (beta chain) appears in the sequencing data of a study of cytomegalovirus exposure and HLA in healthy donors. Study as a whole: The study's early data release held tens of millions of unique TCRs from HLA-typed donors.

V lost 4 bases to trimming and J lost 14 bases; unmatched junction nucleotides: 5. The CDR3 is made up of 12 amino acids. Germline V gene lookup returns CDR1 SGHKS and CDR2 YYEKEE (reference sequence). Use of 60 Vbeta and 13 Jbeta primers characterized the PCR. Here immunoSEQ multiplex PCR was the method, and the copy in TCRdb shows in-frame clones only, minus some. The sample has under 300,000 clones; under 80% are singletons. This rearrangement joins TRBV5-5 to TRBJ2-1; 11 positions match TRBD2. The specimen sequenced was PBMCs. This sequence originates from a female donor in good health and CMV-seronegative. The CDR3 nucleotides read TGTGCCAGCAGCCGTAGCGGGAGGGGGGAGTTCTTC. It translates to CASSRSGRGEFF.